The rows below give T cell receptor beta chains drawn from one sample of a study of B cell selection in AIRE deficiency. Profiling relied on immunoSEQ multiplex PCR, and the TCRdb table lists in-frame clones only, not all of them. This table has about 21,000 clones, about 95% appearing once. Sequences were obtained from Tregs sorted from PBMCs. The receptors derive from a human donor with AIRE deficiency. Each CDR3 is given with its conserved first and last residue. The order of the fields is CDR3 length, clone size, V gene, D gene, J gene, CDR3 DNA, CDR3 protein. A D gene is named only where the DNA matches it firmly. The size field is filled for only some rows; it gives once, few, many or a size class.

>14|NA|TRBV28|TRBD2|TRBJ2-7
TGTGCCAGCAGGCCGGGACTACTCATCTACGAGCAGTACTTC
CASRPGLLIYEQYF
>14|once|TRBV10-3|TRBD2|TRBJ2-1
TGTGCCATCAGAGCGGGACTAGCGGACAATGAGCAGTTCTTC
CAIRAGLADNEQFF
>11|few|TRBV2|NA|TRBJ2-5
TGTGCCAGCAGTGAAGGTGGAGCCCAGTACTTC
CASSEGGAQYF
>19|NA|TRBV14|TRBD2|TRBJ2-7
TGTGCCAGCAGCCAAGAATCGGGACTAGCGGCTGTTAGCTCCTACGAGCAGTACTTC
CASSQESGLAAVSSYEQYF
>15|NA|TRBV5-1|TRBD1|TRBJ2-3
TGCGCCAGCAGCCGACTGCGGACAGGGCCCGATACGCAGTATTTT
CASSRLRTGPDTQYF
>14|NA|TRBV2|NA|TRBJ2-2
TGTGCCAGCAGTCTACAGGGAATCACCGGGGAGCTGTTTTTT
CASSLQGITGELFF
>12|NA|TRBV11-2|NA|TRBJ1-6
TGTGCCAGCAGCCAGGCTGTTTCACCCCTCCACTTT
CASSQAVSPLHF
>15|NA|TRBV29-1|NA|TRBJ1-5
TGCAGCGTTGGGGTTGGGGGGTATAGCAATCAGCCCCAGCATTTT
CSVGVGGYSNQPQHF
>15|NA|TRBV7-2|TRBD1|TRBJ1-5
TGTGCCAGCAGCCCCGGGACAGGGTTCGTTCAGCCCCAGCATTTT
CASSPGTGFVQPQHF
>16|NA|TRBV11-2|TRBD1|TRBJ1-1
TGTGCCAGCAGCTTCACAAGGACAGGGGGCCTTTCTGAAGCTTTCTTT
CASSFTRTGGLSEAFF
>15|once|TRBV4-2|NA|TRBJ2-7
TGTGCCAGCAGCCAAGAAACTGTGGCGGCTTACGAGCAGTACTTC
CASSQETVAAYEQYF
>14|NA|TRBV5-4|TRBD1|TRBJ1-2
TGTGCCAGCAGCACCGGACAGGCCACCTATGGCTACACCTTC
CASSTGQATYGYTF
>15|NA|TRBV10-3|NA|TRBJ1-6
TGTGCCATGAGGCCAGGGGACTCCTATAATTCACCCCTCCACTTT
CAMRPGDSYNSPLHF
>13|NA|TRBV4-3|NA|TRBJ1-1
TGCGCCAGCAGCCGTACGGTGGACACTGAAGCTTTCTTT
CASSRTVDTEAFF
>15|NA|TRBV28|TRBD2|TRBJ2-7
TGTGCCGGCCAGCGGGGGGGTCTCGGAACCTACGAGCAGTACTTC
CAGQRGGLGTYEQYF
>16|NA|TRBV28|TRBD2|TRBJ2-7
TGTGCCAGCAGTTTAGGAGCTAGCGGGGACTCCTACGAGCAGTACTTC
CASSLGASGDSYEQYF
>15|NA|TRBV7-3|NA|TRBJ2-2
TGTGCCAGCAGCAAAGTCGGGCCATTGGCCGGGGAGCTGTTTTTT
CASSKVGPLAGELFF
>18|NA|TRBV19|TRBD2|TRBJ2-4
TGTGCCAGTAGTAGGGGCCGACCGGGGGGACTAGCCAAAAACATTCAGTACTTC
CASSRGRPGGLAKNIQYF
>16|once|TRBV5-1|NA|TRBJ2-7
TGCGCCAGCAGCTGGGGTTTGGGGCTTAACTCCTACGAGCAGTACTTC
CASSWGLGLNSYEQYF
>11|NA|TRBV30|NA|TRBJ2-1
TGTGCCTGGAGTCTCGGGGATGAGCAGTTCTTC
CAWSLGDEQFF
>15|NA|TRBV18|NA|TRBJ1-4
TGTGCCAGCTCACCACAAAGAGCAGGGGTAGAAAAACTGTTTTTT
CASSPQRAGVEKLFF
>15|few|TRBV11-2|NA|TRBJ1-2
TGTGCCAGCAGCTTAGATCACGATCCACTATATGGCTACACCTTC
CASSLDHDPLYGYTF
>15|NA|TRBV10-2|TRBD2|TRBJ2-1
TGCGCCAGCAGTGGGGGACTAGGATTCTTCAATGAGCAGTTCTTC
CASSGGLGFFNEQFF
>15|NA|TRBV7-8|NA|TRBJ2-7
TGTGCCAGCAGCTCCCGCCGGGACTCCTCCTACGAGCAGTACTTC
CASSSRRDSSYEQYF